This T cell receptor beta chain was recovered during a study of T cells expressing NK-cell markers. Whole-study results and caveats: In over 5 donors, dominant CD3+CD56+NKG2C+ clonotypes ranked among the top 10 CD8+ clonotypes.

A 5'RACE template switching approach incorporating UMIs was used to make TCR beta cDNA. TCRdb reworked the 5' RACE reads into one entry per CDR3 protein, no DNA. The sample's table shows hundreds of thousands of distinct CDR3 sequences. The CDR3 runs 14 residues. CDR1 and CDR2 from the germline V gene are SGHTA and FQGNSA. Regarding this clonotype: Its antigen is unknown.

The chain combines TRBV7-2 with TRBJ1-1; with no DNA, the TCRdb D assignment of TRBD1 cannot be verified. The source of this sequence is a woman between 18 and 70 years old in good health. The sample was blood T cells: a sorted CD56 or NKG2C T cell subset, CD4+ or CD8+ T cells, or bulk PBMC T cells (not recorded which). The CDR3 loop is CASSTDRGYTEAFF.